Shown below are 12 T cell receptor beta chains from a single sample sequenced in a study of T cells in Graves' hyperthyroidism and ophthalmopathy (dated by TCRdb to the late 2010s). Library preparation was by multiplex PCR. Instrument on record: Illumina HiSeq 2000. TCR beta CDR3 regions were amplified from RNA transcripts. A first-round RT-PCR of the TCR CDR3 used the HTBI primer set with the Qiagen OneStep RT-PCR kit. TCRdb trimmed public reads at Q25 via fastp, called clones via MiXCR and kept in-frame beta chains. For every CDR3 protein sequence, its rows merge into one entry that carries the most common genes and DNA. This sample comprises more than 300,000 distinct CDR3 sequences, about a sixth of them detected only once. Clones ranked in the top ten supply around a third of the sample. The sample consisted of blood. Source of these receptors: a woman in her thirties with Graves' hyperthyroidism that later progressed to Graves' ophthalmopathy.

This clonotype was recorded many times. CDR3 DNA sequence: TGTGCCAGCACACGGCAAGGGACAGGCACTGAAGCTTTCTTT. Translating it yields CASTRQGTGTEAFF. This rearrangement joins TRBV2 to TRBJ1-1, with 8 positions matching TRBD1. The germline CDR1 and CDR2 sequences are SNHLY and FYNNEI. The length of the CDR3 is 14 residues. V gave up 7 bases and J gave up 4 bases; unmatched junction bases: 8.

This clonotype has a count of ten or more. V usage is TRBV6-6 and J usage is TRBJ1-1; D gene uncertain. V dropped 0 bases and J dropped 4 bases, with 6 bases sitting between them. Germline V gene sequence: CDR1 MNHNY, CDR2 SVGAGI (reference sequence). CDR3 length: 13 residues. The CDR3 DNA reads TGTGCCAGCAGTTACTCAGCGGCCACTGAAGCTTTCTTT. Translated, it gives CASSYSAATEAFF.

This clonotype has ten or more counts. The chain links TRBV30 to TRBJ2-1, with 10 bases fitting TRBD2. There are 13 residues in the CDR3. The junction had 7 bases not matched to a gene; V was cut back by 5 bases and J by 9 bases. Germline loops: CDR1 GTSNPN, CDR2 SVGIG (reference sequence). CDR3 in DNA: TGTGCCTGGGGAGCGGGAGGGCCTCTTGAGCAGTTCTTC. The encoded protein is CAWGAGGPLEQFF.

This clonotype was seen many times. CDR3 region: CSALFGTGNYGYTF. The DNA for the CDR3 is TGCAGTGCTCTATTCGGGACAGGGAACTATGGCTACACCTTC. The V and J genes are TRBV20-1 and TRBJ1-2; 9 nucleotides agree with TRBD1. With 5 bases clipped from V and 2 bases from J, the junction kept 6 bases outside the gene matches. The length of the CDR3 is 14 residues. Germline values: CDR1 DFQATT, CDR2 SNEGSKA (reference sequence).

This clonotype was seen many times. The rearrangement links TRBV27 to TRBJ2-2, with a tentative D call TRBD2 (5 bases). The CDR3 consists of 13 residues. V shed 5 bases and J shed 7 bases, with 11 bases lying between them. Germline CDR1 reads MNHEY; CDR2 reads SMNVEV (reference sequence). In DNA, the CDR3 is TGTGCCAGCAGTATACTAGTCGGCGGGGAGCTGTTTTTT. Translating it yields CASSILVGGELFF.

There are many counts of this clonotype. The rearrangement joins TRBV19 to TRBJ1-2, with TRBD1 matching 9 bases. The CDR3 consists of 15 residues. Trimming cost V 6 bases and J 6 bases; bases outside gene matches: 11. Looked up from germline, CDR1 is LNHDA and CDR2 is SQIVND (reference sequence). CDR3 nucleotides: TGTGCCAGTAGGGAGATTGGGACAGGGAGGGATGGCTACACCTTC. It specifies CASREIGTGRDGYTF. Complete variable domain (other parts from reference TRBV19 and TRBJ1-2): DGGITQSPKYLFRKEGQNVTLSCEQNLNHDAMYWYRQDPGQGLRLIYYSQIVNDFQKGDIAEGYSVSREKKESFPLTVTSAQKNPTAFYLCASREIGTGRDGYTFGSGTRLTVV.

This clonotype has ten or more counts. The CDR3 region is CASSFQLRGPAYEQYF. The CDR3 DNA follows: TGTGCCAGCAGTTTCCAGCTTAGGGGGCCAGCCTACGAGCAGTACTTC. The V call is TRBV28, the J call TRBJ2-7, with TRBD1 identical over 7 bases. The germline V gene has CDR1 MDHEN and CDR2 SYDVKM. Unmatched junction bases numbered 10, after V lost 3 bases and J lost 2 bases. This CDR3 comprises 16 residues.

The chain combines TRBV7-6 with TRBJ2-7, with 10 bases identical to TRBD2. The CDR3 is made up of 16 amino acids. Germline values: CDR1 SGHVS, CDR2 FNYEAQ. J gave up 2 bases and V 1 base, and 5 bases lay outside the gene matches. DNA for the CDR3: TGTGCCAGCAGCTTAGGGCCTAGCGGGGGCACCTACGAGCAGTACTTC. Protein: CASSLGPSGGTYEQYF.

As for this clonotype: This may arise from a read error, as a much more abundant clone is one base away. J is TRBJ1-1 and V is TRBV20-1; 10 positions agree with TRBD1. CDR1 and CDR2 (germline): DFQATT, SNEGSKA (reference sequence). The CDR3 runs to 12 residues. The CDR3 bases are TGCAGTGCTGGGACAGGGGACACTGAAGCTTCCTTT. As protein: CSAGTGDTEASF.

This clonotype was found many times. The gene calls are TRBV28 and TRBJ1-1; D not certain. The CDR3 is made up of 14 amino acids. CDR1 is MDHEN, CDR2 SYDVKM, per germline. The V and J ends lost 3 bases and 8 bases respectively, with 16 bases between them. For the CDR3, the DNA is TGTGCCAGCAGTTTGGATTCGACCCAGTGGGAAGCTTTCTTT. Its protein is CASSLDSTQWEAFF.

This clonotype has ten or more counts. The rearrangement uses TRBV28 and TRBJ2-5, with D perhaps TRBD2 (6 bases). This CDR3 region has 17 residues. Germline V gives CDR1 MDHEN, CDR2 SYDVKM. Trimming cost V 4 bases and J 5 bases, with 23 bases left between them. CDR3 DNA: TGTGCCAGCAGTTCGATACATCGGGTCAGGACTAACGAGACCCAGTACTTC. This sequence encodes CASSSIHRVRTNETQYF. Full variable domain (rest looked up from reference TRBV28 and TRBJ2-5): DVKVTQSSRYLVKRTGEKVFLECVQDMDHENMFWYRQDPGLGLRLIYFSYDVKMKEKGDIPEGYSVSREKKERFSLILESASTNQTSMYLCASSSIHRVRTNETQYFGPGTRLLVL.

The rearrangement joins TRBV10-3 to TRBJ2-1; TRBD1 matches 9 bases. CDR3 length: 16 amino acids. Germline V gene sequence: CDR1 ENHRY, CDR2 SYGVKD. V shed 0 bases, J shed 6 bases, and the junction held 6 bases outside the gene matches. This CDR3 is CAISESRDRDLNEQFF. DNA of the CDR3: TGTGCCATCAGTGAGTCGAGGGACAGGGATCTCAATGAGCAGTTCTTC.